This TCR beta chain comes out of a study of blood T cell repertoires in COVID-19. Looking at the study overall: Researchers got acute and convalescent COVID-19 samples from the United States, Italy and Spain. T cells, B-cell-depleted T cells, or PBMCs provided the cDNA or gDNA that served as material.

Study processing details: Scientists estimated how many nucleated cells there were by amplifying reference gene primers. Some clones are missing from TCRdb's copy, which holds only in-frame ones; the method was immunoSEQ multiplex PCR. From that table come the V and J calls and clone size; the DNA was used to work out D and trimming. The sample carries under 100,000 clones, about 85% recorded once. V lost 1 base, J lost 7 bases, and 14 bases lay in between. This CDR3 comprises 16 residues. CDR1 is LNHNV, CDR2 YYDKDF, per germline (reference sequence). The chain carries TRBV15 and TRBJ1-6, with D hard to call. This receptor was obtained from a man aged 80 or over with active or convalescent COVID-19. The sample taken for sequencing was peripheral blood. CDR3 loop: CATSRVRTGGNSPLHF. The CDR3 nucleotides read TGTGCCACCAGCAGAGTCAGGACCGGAGGAAATTCACCCCTCCACTTT.